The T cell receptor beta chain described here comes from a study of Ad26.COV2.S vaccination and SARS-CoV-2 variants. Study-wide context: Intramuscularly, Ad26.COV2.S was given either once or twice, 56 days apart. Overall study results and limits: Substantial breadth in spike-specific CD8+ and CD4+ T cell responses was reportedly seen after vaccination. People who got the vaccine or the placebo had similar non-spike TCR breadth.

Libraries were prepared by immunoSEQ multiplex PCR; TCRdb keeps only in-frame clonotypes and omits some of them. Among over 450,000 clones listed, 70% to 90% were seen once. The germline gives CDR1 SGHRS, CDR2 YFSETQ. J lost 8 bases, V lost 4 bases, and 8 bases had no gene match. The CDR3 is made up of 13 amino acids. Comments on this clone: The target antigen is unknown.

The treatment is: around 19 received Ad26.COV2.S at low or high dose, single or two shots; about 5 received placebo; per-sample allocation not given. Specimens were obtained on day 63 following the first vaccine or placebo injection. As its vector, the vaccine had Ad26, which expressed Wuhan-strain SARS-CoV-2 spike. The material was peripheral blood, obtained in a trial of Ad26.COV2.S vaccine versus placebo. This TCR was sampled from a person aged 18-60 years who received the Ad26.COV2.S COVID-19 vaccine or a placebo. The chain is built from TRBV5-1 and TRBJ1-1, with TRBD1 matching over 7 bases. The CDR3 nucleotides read TGCGCCAGCAGCCCATCGACAGGGCCCGAAGCTTTCTTT. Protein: CASSPSTGPEAFF.